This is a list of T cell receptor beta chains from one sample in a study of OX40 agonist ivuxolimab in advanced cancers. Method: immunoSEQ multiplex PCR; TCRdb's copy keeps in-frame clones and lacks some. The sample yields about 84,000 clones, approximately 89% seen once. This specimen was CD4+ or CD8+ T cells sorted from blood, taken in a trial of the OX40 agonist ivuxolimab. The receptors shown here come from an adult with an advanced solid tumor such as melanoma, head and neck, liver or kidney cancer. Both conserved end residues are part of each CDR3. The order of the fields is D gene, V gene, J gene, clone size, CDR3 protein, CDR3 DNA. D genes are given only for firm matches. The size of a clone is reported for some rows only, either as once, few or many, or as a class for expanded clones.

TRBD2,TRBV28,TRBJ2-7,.,CASSLSGLAASEQYF,TGTGCCAGCAGCCTTTCAGGACTAGCGGCTTCCGAGCAGTACTTC
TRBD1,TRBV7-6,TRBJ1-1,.,CASSSPLSQGVRNTEAFF,TGTGCCAGCAGCTCACCCCTGAGTCAGGGGGTAAGGAACACTGAAGCTTTCTTT
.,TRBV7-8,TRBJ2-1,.,CASSFWSGEGAEQFF,TGTGCCAGCAGCTTTTGGAGCGGAGAGGGCGCTGAGCAGTTCTTC
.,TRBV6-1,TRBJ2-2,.,CASSERTMGLGTGELFF,TGTGCCAGCAGTGAACGGACAATGGGGTTGGGCACCGGGGAGCTGTTTTTT
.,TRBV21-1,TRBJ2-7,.,CASSKTLQEVGTNYEQYF,TGTGCCAGCAGCAAAACCCTGCAGGAGGTAGGAACGAACTACGAGCAGTACTTC
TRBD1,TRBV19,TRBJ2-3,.,CASSKTGAITDTQYF,TGTGCCAGTAGTAAGACAGGGGCTATCACAGATACGCAGTATTTT
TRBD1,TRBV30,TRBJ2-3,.,CAWSLPGQGTDTQYF,TGTGCCTGGAGTTTGCCGGGACAGGGCACAGATACGCAGTATTTT
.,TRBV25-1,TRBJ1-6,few,CASSALNSPLHF,TGTGCCAGCAGTGCATTAAATTCACCCCTCCACTTT
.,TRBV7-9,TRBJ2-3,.,CASSLGVRGADTQYF,TGTGCCAGCAGCTTAGGGGTTCGGGGCGCGGATACGCAGTATTTT
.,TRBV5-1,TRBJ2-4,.,CASSLGHQNIQYF,TGCGCCAGCAGCTTGGGACACCAAAACATTCAGTACTTC
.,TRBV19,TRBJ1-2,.,CASSIRGRRGYTF,TGTGCCAGTAGTATCCGGGGCCGTCGGGGCTACACCTTC
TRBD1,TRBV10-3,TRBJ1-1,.,CAIIGQAGTEAFF,TGTGCCATCATTGGACAGGCTGGGACTGAAGCTTTCTTT
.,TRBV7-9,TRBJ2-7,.,CASSLEPGSSYEQYF,TGTGCCAGCAGCTTAGAGCCGGGAAGCTCCTACGAGCAGTACTTC
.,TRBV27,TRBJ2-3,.,CASTKRETDTQYF,TGTGCCAGCACGAAACGGGAGACAGATACGCAGTATTTT
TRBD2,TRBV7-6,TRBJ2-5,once,CASSLAVMTSGLQETQYF,TGTGCCAGCAGCTTAGCGGTCATGACTAGCGGGCTTCAAGAGACCCAGTACTTC
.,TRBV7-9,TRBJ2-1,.,CASSLRPLDHNEQFF,TGTGCCAGCAGCTTGAGACCCCTCGACCACAATGAGCAGTTCTTC
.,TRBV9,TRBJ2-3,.,CASSVGPGPGFTDTQYF,TGTGCCAGCAGCGTAGGTCCAGGGCCTGGCTTCACAGATACGCAGTATTTT
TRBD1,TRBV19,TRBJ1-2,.,CASRVGTAYGYTF,TGTGCCAGTAGGGTCGGGACAGCCTATGGCTACACCTTC
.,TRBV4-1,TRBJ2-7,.,CASSQGDLYEQYF,TGCGCCAGCAGCCAAGGGGACCTCTACGAGCAGTACTTC
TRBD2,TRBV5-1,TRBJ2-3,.,CASSLRGGEADTQYF,TGCGCCAGCAGCTTACGGGGGGGCGAGGCAGATACGCAGTATTTT
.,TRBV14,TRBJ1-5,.,CASSQRGANQPQHF,TGTGCCAGCAGCCAGCGAGGGGCGAATCAGCCCCAGCATTTT
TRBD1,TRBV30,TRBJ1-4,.,CAWRDRDRSEKLFF,TGTGCCTGGAGGGACAGGGACCGGAGTGAAAAACTGTTTTTT
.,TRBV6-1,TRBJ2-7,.,CASGHGTQDYEQYF,TGTGCCAGCGGTCACGGGACTCAGGACTACGAGCAGTACTTC
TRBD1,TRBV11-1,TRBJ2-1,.,CASSDNRGNEQFF,TGTGCCAGCAGCGACAACAGGGGAAATGAGCAGTTCTTC
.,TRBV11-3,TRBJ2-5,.,CASSPHERSETQYF,TGTGCCAGCAGCCCACACGAACGTTCAGAGACCCAGTACTTC
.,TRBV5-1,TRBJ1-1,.,CASSLSRGTNTEAFF,TGCGCCAGCAGCTTGAGTCGGGGTACAAACACTGAAGCTTTCTTT
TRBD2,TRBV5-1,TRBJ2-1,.,CASSFGSGGAYNEQFF,TGCGCCAGCAGCTTTGGTAGCGGGGGGGCCTACAATGAGCAGTTCTTC
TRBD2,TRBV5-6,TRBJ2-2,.,CASSFTFGLAIANTGELFF,TGTGCCAGCAGCTTCACCTTCGGACTAGCGATCGCGAACACCGGGGAGCTGTTTTTT
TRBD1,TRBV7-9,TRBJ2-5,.,CASRTKQGGRETQYF,TGTGCCAGCAGAACAAAACAGGGGGGTAGAGAGACCCAGTACTTC
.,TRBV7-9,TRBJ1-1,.,CASSPPGLDTEAFF,TGTGCCAGCAGCCCCCCGGGCCTAGACACTGAAGCTTTCTTT
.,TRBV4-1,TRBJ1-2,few,CASSQLDTSNYGYTF,TGCGCCAGCAGCCAACTGGACACATCGAACTATGGCTACACCTTC
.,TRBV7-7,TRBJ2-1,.,CASSKDSYNEQFF,TGTGCCAGCAGCAAGGACTCCTACAATGAGCAGTTCTTC
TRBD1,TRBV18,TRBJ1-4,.,CASSPGQGKEKLFF,TGTGCCAGCTCACCGGGACAGGGAAAAGAAAAACTGTTTTTT
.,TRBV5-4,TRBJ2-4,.,CASSPVRDAKNIQYF,TGTGCCAGCAGCCCGGTCCGGGACGCCAAAAACATTCAGTACTTC
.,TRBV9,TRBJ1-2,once,CASSVGRGHNANYGYTF,TGTGCCAGCAGCGTAGGGAGGGGCCATAACGCTAACTATGGCTACACCTTC
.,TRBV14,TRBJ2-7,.,CASSQLGISAYEQYF,TGTGCCAGCAGCCAACTGGGAATCTCGGCCTACGAGCAGTACTTC
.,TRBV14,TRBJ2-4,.,CASSQGLGLERAKNIQYF,TGTGCCAGCAGCCAAGGCTTAGGGTTGGAGCGGGCCAAAAACATTCAGTACTTC
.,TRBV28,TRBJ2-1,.,CASSPGPHYNEQFF,TGTGCCAGCAGTCCAGGGCCGCATTACAATGAGCAGTTCTTC
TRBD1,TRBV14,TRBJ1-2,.,CASSSLTGTYGYTF,TGTGCCAGCAGCTCCCTGACAGGGACCTATGGCTACACCTTC
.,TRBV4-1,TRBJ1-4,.,CASSQEGSRAQNEKLFF,TGCGCCAGCAGCCAAGAAGGTTCGAGGGCTCAGAATGAAAAACTGTTTTTT
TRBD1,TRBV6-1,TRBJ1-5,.,CASSEQGANQPQHF,TGTGCCAGCAGTGAACAGGGGGCCAATCAGCCCCAGCATTTT
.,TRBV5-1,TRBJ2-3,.,CASSTQGGRDTQYF,TGCGCCAGCAGCACCCAAGGAGGACGAGATACGCAGTATTTT
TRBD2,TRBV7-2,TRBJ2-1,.,CASSFSSGNEQFF,TGTGCCAGCAGCTTCTCTAGCGGCAATGAGCAGTTCTTC
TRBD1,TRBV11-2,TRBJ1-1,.,CASSLGAGTGYFF,TGTGCCAGCAGCTTAGGGGCCGGGACAGGGTATTTCTTT
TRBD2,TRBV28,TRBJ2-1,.,CASSRTSGRAGNEQFF,TGTGCCAGCAGCCGAACTAGCGGGAGGGCCGGAAATGAGCAGTTCTTC
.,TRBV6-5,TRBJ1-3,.,CASSLTNSGNTIYF,TGTGCCAGCAGTTTGACCAACTCTGGAAACACCATATATTTT
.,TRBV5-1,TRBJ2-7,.,CASSFRQTYEQYF,TGCGCCAGCAGCTTTAGACAGACCTACGAGCAGTACTTC
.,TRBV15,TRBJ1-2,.,CATSLGALDGYTF,TGTGCCACCAGCTTGGGGGCTTTGGATGGCTACACCTTC
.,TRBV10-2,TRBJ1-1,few,CASTLRANTEAFF,TGCGCCAGTACCCTCAGGGCGAACACTGAAGCTTTCTTT
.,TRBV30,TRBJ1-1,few,CAWRRLNTEAFF,TGTGCCTGGCGCAGGTTGAACACTGAAGCTTTCTTT
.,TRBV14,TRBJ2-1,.,CASSQDIWGPGGKQFF,TGTGCCAGCAGCCAAGATATTTGGGGGCCCGGGGGAAAGCAGTTCTTC
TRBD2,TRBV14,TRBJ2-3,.,CASSPGTSVTDTQYF,TGTGCCAGCAGCCCAGGGACTAGCGTGACAGATACGCAGTATTTT
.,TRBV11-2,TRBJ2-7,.,CASSLDRRDRQYF,TGTGCCAGCAGCTTAGATCGGCGGGATCGGCAGTACTTC
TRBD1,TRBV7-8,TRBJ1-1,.,CASSLAPGQGAMNTEAFF,TGTGCCAGCAGCTTAGCGCCGGGACAGGGGGCCATGAACACTGAAGCTTTCTTT